The 12 T cell receptor beta chains reported below all come from one sample, sequenced in a study of blood T cell repertoires in COVID-19. The table came from immunoSEQ multiplex PCR; TCRdb's copy has only in-frame clones and leaves some out. The table includes tens of thousands of clones, about 88% detected once. The sample taken for sequencing was peripheral blood. These receptors all stem from a human donor in a cohort sampled during active COVID-19.

The genes are TRBV6-5 and TRBJ2-6; D is unresolved. This CDR3 has 13 amino acids. Trimming cost V 6 bases and J 1 base, with 4 bases left between them. CDR1 is MNHEY and CDR2 is SVGAGI in the germline V gene. CDR3 in DNA: TGTGCCAGCAGCCAGTCTGGGGCCAACGTCCTGACTTTC. Translating gives CASSQSGANVLTF.

The chain joins TRBV7-3 to TRBJ2-3; D is unclear. V was trimmed by 2 bases and J by 0 bases, leaving 9 bases between them. The CDR3 covers 15 residues. CDR1 is SGHTA and CDR2 is FQGTGA in the germline V gene. CDR3 sequence reads: CASSLLLTSTDTQYF. The CDR3, as DNA: TGTGCCAGCAGCTTACTCCTAACTAGCACAGATACGCAGTATTTT.

In nucleotides, the CDR3 is TGTGCCAGCAGCTCAGGGGTAGTGTACGAGCAGTACTTC. Translated: CASSSGVVYEQYF. The gene calls are TRBV5-5 and TRBJ2-7; D is possibly TRBD1 (6 bases). Germline V gives CDR1 SGHKS, CDR2 YYEKEE (reference sequence). This CDR3 is 13 amino acids long. Trimming removed 3 bases at V and 4 bases at J, with 11 bases between. Filled out from reference TRBV5-5 and TRBJ2-7, the complete variable domain reads DAGVTQSPTHLIKTRGQQVTLRCSPISGHKSVSWYQQVLGQGPQFIFQYYEKEERGRGNFPDRFSARQFPNYSSELNVNALLLGDSALYLCASSSGVVYEQYFGPGTRLTVT.

This chain joins TRBV13 and TRBJ1-5; no reliable D call. The CDR3 spans 12 residues. Trimming removed 6 bases from V and 7 bases from J, with 10 bases in between. Looked up from germline, CDR1 is PRHDT and CDR2 is FYEKMQ (reference sequence). CDR3 region: CASSSGGQPQHF. The CDR3 DNA is TGTGCCAGCAGTTCCGGAGGACAGCCCCAGCATTTT.

The J gene is TRBJ1-3, the V gene TRBV19, with D tentatively TRBD1 (6 bases). The V end was cut by 6 bases, the J end by 0 bases, with 12 bases between. The CDR3 sequence is 15 residues long. Germline V CDR1 and CDR2: LNHDA, SQIVND (reference sequence). The CDR3 reads CASSTGLNSGNTIYF. The CDR3 nucleotides are TGTGCCAGTAGCACAGGGCTCAACTCTGGAAACACCATATATTTT.

The chain is built from TRBV7-2 and TRBJ2-3; D is ambiguous. From germline, CDR1 is SGHTA and CDR2 FQGNSA. The ends were cut back, 1 base at V and 3 bases at J, with 17 bases in the middle. The CDR3 has 17 amino acids. This chain's CDR3 is CASSLDWVARRTDTQYF. As DNA, the CDR3 is TGTGCCAGCAGCTTAGATTGGGTAGCCCGAAGGACAGATACGCAGTATTTT.

The V and J genes are TRBV11-2 and TRBJ2-3, with 7 bases lining up with TRBD2. Trimming at V came to 4 bases and at J to 2 bases, leaving 3 bases not matched to a gene. The CDR3 consists of 14 residues. Germline values: CDR1 SGHAT, CDR2 FQNNGV. The CDR3 sequence is CASSSGTTTDTQYF. CDR3 DNA sequence: TGTGCCAGCAGCTCCGGGACTACCACAGATACGCAGTATTTT.

This clone turned up a few times. The V and J genes are TRBV6-6 and TRBJ2-6; D is perhaps TRBD1 (5 bases). Germline CDR1 reads MNHNY; CDR2 reads SVGAGI (reference sequence). This CDR3 comprises 17 residues. V shed 5 bases and J shed 0 bases, with 14 bases lying between them. The CDR3 loop reads CASSPGHGRSGANVLTF. In DNA, the CDR3 is TGTGCCAGCAGTCCCGGACACGGTCGCTCTGGGGCCAACGTCCTGACTTTC.

In its sample, this clone was seen once. The chain employs TRBV15 and TRBJ2-7, with TRBD1 as a possible D gene (6 bases). Deletions cut 5 bases from V and 2 bases from J, with 16 bases between. Germline CDR1 reads LNHNV; CDR2 reads YYDKDF (reference sequence). CDR3 length: 15 amino acids. CDR3 DNA: TGTGCCACCAGCGGGGCAGGGGCCAGAGCCTACGAGCAGTACTTC. It encodes CATSGAGARAYEQYF. The full variable domain, completed using reference TRBV15 and TRBJ2-7, is DAMVIQNPRYQVTQFGKPVTLSCSQTLNHNVMYWYQQKSSQAPKLLFHYYDKDFNNEADTPDNFQSRRPNTSFCFLDIRSPGLGDTAMYLCATSGAGARAYEQYFGPGTRLTVT.

The CDR3 sequence is CASSPSGVPNEQFF. Written as DNA, the CDR3 is TGTGCCAGCAGCCCTAGCGGAGTCCCCAATGAGCAGTTCTTC. The chain links TRBV7-2 to TRBJ2-1, with 7 positions matching TRBD2. Germline-derived CDR1 and CDR2 are SGHTA and FQGNSA. There are 14 residues in the CDR3. The J segment lost 6 bases and the V segment lost 5 bases, leaving 7 bases of the junction unmatched.

The chain combines TRBV4-3 with TRBJ1-2; D might be TRBD1 (6 bases). The CDR3 sequence is 15 residues long. Trimming removed 4 bases from V and 2 bases from J, with 14 bases in between. Per germline, CDR1 LGHNA and CDR2 YSLEER. CDR3 DNA sequence: TGCGCCAGCAGCCTACAGGGCTCCTCAAACTATGGCTACACCTTC. This gives the protein CASSLQGSSNYGYTF.

V is TRBV4-3 and J is TRBJ2-2; 11 bases are shared with TRBD2. The junction had 9 bases not matched to a gene; V was cut back by 0 bases and J by 9 bases. CDR1 LGHNA and CDR2 YSLEER come from the germline V gene. The CDR3 loop spans 17 amino acids. CDR3 sequence reads: CASSQDPFLAGGRELFF. Written as DNA, the CDR3 is TGCGCCAGCAGCCAAGATCCCTTCCTAGCGGGAGGCCGGGAGCTGTTTTTT.